This TCR beta chain was recovered during a study of T cells in Graves' hyperthyroidism and ophthalmopathy. This clonotype has ten or more counts. Its antigen is not identified. Researchers took RNA transcripts and amplified the TCR beta CDR3 regions from them. Carried out on the TCR CDR3, a first-round RT-PCR used the HTBI primer set. TCRdb passed the multiplex PCR reads through MiXCR, listing each CDR3 protein once. The data contain a few hundred thousand distinct CDR3 sequences, approximately 14% of them singletons. Trimming removed 5 bases from V and 4 bases from J; junction bases left unmatched: 8. CDR3 length: 16 residues. Findings and caveats of the study: A 13 V-J model separated ophthalmopathy from stable hyperthyroidism. Most thyroid-expanded clonotypes above 0.001 were also found in blood.

For Graves' hyperthyroidism to be stable, ophthalmopathy could not progress within 18 months. Recently diagnosed hyperthyroidism of less than 2 months' duration affected patients aged 18 to 65. V gene TRBV12-3 or TRBV12-4 combines with J gene TRBJ2-3, with TRBD2 identical over 11 bases. The TCR was taken from a woman aged 18-29 years with Graves' hyperthyroidism. The specimen sequenced was blood. Here the CDR3 DNA reads TGTGCCAGCAGTCCAACTAGCGGGAGCTCTTCAGATACGCAGTATTTT. Protein sequence: CASSPTSGSSSDTQYF.